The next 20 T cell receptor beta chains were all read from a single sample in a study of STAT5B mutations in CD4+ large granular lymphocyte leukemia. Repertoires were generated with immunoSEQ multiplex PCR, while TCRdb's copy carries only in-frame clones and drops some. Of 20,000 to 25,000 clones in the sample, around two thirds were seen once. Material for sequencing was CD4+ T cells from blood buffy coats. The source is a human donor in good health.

As DNA, the CDR3 is TGTGCCAGCAGCCCCAGACAGGGGGCATTGTTTGAGCAGTACTTC. Protein product: CASSPRQGALFEQYF. The J gene is TRBJ2-7, the V gene TRBV14, with TRBD1 matching 10 bases. Germline values: CDR1 SGHDN, CDR2 FVKESK. The CDR3 is made up of 15 amino acids. The junction had 10 bases not matched to a gene; V was cut back by 4 bases and J by 7 bases.

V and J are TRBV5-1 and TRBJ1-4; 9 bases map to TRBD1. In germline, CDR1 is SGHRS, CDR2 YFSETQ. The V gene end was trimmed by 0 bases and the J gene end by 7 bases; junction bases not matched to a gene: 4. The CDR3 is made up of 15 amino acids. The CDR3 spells CASSLDGTGLEKLFF. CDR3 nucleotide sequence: TGCGCCAGCAGCTTGGACGGGACAGGGCTTGAAAAACTGTTTTTT.

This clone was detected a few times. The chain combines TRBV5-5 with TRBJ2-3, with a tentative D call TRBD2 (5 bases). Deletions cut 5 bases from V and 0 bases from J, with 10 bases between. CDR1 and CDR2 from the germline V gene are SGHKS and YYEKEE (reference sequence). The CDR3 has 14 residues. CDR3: CASRLLASTDTQYF. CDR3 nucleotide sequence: TGTGCCAGCAGACTCCTAGCTAGCACAGATACGCAGTATTTT.

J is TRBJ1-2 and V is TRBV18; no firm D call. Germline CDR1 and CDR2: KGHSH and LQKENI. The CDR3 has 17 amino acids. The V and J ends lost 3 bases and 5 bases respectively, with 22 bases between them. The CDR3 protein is CASSPQPWRAGSYGYTF. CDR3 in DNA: TGTGCCAGCTCACCTCAGCCATGGCGGGCCGGGTCTTATGGCTACACCTTC. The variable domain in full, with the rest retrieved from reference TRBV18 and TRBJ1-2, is NAGVMQNPRHLVRRRGQEARLRCSPMKGHSHVYWYRQLPEEGLKFMVYLQKENIIDESGMPKERFSAEFPKEGPSILRIQQVVRGDSAAYFCASSPQPWRAGSYGYTFGSGTRLTVV.

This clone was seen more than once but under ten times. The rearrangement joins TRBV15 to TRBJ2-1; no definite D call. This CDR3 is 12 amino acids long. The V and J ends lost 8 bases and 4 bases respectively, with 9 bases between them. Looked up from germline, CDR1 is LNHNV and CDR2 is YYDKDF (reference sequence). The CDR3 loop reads CATAVGYNEQFF. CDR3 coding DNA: TGTGCCACCGCGGTGGGGTACAATGAGCAGTTCTTC.

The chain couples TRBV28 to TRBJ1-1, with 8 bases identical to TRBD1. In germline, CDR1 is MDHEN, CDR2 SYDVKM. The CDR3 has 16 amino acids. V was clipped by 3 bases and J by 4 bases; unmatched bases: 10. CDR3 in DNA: TGTGCCAGCAGTTTCCCCCGGACAGGGCTCCCCACTGAAGCTTTCTTT. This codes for CASSFPRTGLPTEAFF. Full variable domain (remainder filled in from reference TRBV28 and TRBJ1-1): DVKVTQSSRYLVKRTGEKVFLECVQDMDHENMFWYRQDPGLGLRLIYFSYDVKMKEKGDIPEGYSVSREKKERFSLILESASTNQTSMYLCASSFPRTGLPTEAFFGQGTRLTVV.

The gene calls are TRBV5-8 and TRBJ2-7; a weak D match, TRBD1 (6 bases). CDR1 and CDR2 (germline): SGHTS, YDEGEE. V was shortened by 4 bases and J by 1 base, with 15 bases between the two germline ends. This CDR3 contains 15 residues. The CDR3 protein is CASSKVGDKSYEQYF. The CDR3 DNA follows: TGTGCCAGCAGCAAGGTGGGGGACAAATCCTACGAGCAGTACTTC.

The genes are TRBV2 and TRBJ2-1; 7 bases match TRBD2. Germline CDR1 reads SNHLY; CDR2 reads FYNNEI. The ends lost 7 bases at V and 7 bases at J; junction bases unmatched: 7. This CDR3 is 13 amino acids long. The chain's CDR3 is CASTGGGGNEQFF. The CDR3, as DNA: TGTGCCAGCACCGGCGGGGGAGGGAATGAGCAGTTCTTC.

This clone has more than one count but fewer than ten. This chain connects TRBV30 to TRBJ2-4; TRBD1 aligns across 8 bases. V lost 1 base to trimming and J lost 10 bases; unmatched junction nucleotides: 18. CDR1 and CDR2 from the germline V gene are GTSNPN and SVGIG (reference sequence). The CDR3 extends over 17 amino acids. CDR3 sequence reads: CAWSGATGTGPSFIQYF. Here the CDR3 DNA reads TGTGCCTGGAGTGGGGCTACAGGGACAGGCCCCTCTTTTATTCAGTACTTC. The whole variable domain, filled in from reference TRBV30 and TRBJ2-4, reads SQTIHQWPATLVQPVGSPLSLECTVEGTSNPNLYWYRQAAGRGLQLLFYSVGIGQISSEVPQNLSASRPQDRQFILSSKKLLLSDSGFYLCAWSGATGTGPSFIQYFGAGTRLSVL.

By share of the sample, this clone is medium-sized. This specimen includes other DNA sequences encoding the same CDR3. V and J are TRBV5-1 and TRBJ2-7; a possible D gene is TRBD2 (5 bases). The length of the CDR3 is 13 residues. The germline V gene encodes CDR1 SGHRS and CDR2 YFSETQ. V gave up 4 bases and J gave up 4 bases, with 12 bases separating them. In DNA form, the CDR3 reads TGCGCCAGCAGCCTGGCGGGTGAGTACGAGCAGTACTTC. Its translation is CASSLAGEYEQYF.

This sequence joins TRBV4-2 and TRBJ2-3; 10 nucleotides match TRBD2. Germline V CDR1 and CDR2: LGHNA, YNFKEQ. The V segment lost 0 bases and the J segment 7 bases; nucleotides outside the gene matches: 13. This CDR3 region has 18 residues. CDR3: CASSQDLVASGGSNTQYF. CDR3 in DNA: TGTGCCAGCAGCCAAGATTTAGTAGCTAGCGGGGGATCCAATACGCAGTATTTT.

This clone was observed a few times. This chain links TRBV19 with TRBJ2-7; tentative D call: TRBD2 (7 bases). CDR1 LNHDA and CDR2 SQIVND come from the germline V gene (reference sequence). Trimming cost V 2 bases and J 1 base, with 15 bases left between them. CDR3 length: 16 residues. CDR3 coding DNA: TGTGCCAGTAGTATACGGTATGCGGGGGCTTCCTACGAGCAGTACTTC. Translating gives CASSIRYAGASYEQYF.

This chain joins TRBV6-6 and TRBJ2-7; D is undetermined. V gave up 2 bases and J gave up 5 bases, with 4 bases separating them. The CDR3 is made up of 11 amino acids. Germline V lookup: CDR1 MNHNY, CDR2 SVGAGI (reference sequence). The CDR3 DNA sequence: TGTGCCAGCAGTTACAGGGACGAGCAGTACTTC. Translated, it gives CASSYRDEQYF.

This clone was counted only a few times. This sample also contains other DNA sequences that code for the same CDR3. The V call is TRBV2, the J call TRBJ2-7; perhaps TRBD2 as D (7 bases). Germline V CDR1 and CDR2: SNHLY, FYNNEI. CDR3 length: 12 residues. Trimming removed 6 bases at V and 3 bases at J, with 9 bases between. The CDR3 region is CASRGGGYEQYV. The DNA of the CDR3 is TGTGCCAGCAGAGGGGGGGGCTACGAGCAGTACGTC.

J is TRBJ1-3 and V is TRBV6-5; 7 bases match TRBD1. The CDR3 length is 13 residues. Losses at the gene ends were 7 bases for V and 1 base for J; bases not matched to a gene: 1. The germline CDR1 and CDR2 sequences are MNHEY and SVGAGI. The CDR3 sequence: CASKQGSGNTIYF. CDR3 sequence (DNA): TGTGCCAGCAAACAGGGGTCTGGAAACACCATATATTTT.

DNA of the CDR3: TGCGCCAGCAGCTTACAAAGCCCTAGCACAGATACGCAGTATTTT. This translates into CASSLQSPSTDTQYF. This chain joins TRBV5-1 and TRBJ2-3, with D unresolved. The V gene lost 2 bases and the J gene lost 0 bases, with 10 bases spanning the gap. Germline V CDR1 and CDR2: SGHRS, YFSETQ. The CDR3 is 15 amino acids.

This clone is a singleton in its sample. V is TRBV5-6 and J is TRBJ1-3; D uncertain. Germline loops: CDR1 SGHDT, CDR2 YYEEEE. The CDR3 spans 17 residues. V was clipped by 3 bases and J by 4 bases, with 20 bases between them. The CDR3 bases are TGTGCCAGCAGCTGGTGGCAACCCAATACAAAGGGAAACACCATATATTTT. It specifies CASSWWQPNTKGNTIYF.

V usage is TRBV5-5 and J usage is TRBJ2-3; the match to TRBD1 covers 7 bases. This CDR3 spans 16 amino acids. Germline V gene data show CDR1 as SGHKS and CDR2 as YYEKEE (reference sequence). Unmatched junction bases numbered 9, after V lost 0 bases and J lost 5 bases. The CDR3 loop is CASSLVEGGAGDTQYF. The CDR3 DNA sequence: TGTGCCAGCAGCTTGGTCGAAGGGGGCGCGGGAGATACGCAGTATTTT.

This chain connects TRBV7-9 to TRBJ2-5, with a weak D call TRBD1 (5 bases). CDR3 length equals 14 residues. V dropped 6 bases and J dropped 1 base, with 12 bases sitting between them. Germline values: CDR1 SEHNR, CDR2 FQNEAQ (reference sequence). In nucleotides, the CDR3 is TGTGCCAGCAGAAACAGACAGCCCCAAGAGACCCAGTACTTC. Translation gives CASRNRQPQETQYF.

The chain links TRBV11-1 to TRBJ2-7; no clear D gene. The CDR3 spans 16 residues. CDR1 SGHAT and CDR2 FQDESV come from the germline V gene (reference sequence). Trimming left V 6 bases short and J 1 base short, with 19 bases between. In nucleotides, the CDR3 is TGTGCCAGCAGTCCTGACACCCCAGATCGTTCCTACGAGCAGTACGTC. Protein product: CASSPDTPDRSYEQYV.